This T cell receptor (beta chain) was captured by sequencing in a study of cytomegalovirus exposure and HLA in healthy donors. V was cut by 3 bases and J by 4 bases, with 17 bases left in between. This CDR3 has 15 amino acids. Germline V gives CDR1 SGDLS, CDR2 YYNGEE. This clone showed up just a few times. The donors were part of the roughly 130-subject validation cohort, which stood apart from the 666-subject first cohort. The data were produced by immunoSEQ multiplex PCR, yet TCRdb's version contains in-frame clones alone and is incomplete. Of some 290,000 clones in the sample, around 90% are singletons; the top ten hold approximately 0.95%.

The J gene is TRBJ2-7, the V gene TRBV9, with D maybe TRBD2 (5 bases). The clonotype was recovered from a man under 40 in good health and CMV-seronegative. The sequencing input was PBMCs. The CDR3 reads CASSAGLPVWYEQYF. The CDR3 DNA follows: TGTGCCAGCAGCGCCGGACTCCCGGTTTGGTACGAGCAGTACTTC.